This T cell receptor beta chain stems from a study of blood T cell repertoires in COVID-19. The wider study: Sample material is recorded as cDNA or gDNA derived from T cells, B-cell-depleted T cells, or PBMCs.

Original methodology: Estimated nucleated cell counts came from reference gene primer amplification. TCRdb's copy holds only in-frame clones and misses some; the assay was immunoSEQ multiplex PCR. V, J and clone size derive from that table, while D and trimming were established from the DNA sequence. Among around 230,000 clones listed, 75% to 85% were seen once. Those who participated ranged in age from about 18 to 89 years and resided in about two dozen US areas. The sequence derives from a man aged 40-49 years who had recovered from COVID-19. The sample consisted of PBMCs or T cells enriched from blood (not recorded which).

The CDR3 spells CASSETTSKQPQHF. In DNA, the CDR3 is TGCGCCAGCAGTGAAACTACATCCAAGCAGCCCCAGCATTTT. The genes are TRBV10-2 and TRBJ1-5; no definite D call. The germline V gene has CDR1 WSHSY and CDR2 SAAADI. There are 14 residues in the CDR3. The V end was cut by 3 bases, the J end by 7 bases, with 13 bases between.